The 5 T cell receptor beta chains listed next were all sequenced from one sample in a study of response to subunit inactivated influenza vaccine. From the RT-PCR reads, TCRdb called clonotypes with MiXCR, one entry per CDR3 protein. The table includes almost 250,000 distinct CDR3 sequences, more than 9% detected once. The sequencing used non-naive T cells sorted from PBMCs, collected less than 15 days before vaccination. These receptors all come from a man between 50 and 59 years old who received an inactivated influenza vaccine.

This chain joins TRBV6-6 and TRBJ1-5, with D perhaps matching TRBD1 (6 bases). The CDR3 runs 13 residues. Looked up from germline, CDR1 is MNHNY and CDR2 is SVGAGI (reference sequence). Trimming cost V 6 bases and J 5 bases, with 11 bases left between them. CDR3 region: CASSQGGDQPQHF. The CDR3 nucleotides are TGTGCCAGCAGCCAAGGGGGGGATCAGCCCCAGCATTTT.

The V call is TRBV4-2, the J call TRBJ1-4; D is uncertain. There are 13 residues in the CDR3. Germline-derived CDR1 and CDR2 are LGHNA and YNFKEQ. Trimming took 5 bases from V and 10 from J, leaving 14 bases between them. The CDR3 bases are TGTGCCAGCAGCATGGGCGGACTCGGAAAACTGTTTTTT. Protein: CASSMGGLGKLFF.

This clonotype was seen a few times. The chain couples TRBV4-2 to TRBJ2-2, with 13 positions matching TRBD2. This CDR3 has 18 amino acids. V shed 1 base and J 2 bases; nucleotides not matched to a gene: 4. Germline V gene lookup returns CDR1 LGHNA and CDR2 YNFKEQ. The CDR3 spells CASSQAPGLAGNTGELFF. CDR3 bases: TGTGCCAGCAGCCAAGCCCCGGGACTAGCGGGAAACACCGGGGAGCTGTTTTTT.

This clonotype was observed many times. The chain carries TRBV20-1 and TRBJ1-5; D might be TRBD1 (6 bases). Per germline, CDR1 DFQATT and CDR2 SNEGSKA (reference sequence). There are 14 residues in the CDR3. Between the trimmed V and J ends, which lost 5 bases and 3 bases, there was a span of 14 bases. CDR3 loop: CSAPGGGINQPQHF. The CDR3 nucleotides are TGCAGTGCTCCCGGAGGGGGAATCAATCAGCCCCAGCATTTT.

The rearrangement links TRBV4-1 to TRBJ2-5; the D call may be TRBD1 or TRBD2 (6 bases each). This CDR3 is 16 amino acids long. Per germline, CDR1 MGHRA and CDR2 YSYEKL. Trimming pared 3 bases from V and 4 bases from J, leaving 18 bases between. DNA for the CDR3: TGCGCCAGCAGCCACCGACTAGGGGGAGGTCGAGAGACCCAGTACTTC. Encoded protein: CASSHRLGGGRETQYF.